Below, 22 T cell receptor beta chains from the same sample are listed, as sequenced in a study of beta chain features in type 1 diabetes. Study observations and caveats: Shorter TCRB CDR3s, moderately but significantly so, were found in Type 1 diabetes patients in all four CD4+ subsets.

Their antigens are not known. The whole isolated RNA underwent reverse transcription, so sequencing captured expressed TCRB transcripts. TCRdb's copy holds only in-frame clones and misses some; the assay was immunoSEQ multiplex PCR. Among roughly 400,000 clones, roughly a tenth were seen once, and the ten largest hold 0.45% to 0.65%. Sequences were obtained from central memory CD4+ T cells from blood. These receptors all come from a man under 40 with type 1 diabetes.

The sample holds a few counts of this clone. The chain carries TRBV14 and TRBJ1-1, with D perhaps matching TRBD1 (5 bases). V was clipped by 1 base and J by 6 bases, with 12 bases between them. Germline V gene sequence: CDR1 SGHDN, CDR2 FVKESK. This CDR3 spans 14 amino acids. The CDR3 nucleotides read TGTGCCAGCAGCCAAGCAGGGCCTCGCGCTGAAGCTTTCTTT. Amino acid sequence: CASSQAGPRAEAFF.

This clone showed up just once. V and J are TRBV28 and TRBJ2-6, with 10 bases that match TRBD1. The V gene end was trimmed by 2 bases and the J gene end by 4 bases; junction bases not matched to a gene: 8. CDR3 length: 18 amino acids. The germline gives CDR1 MDHEN, CDR2 SYDVKM. The CDR3 sequence: CASSLRPGTGVGANVLTF. The CDR3 DNA is TGTGCCAGCAGTTTACGTCCCGGGACAGGGGTAGGGGCCAACGTCCTGACTTTC.

The genes are TRBV28 and TRBJ1-5; 9 positions match TRBD1. J was trimmed by 7 bases and V by 7 bases; bases with no gene match: 8. The germline gives CDR1 MDHEN, CDR2 SYDVKM. The CDR3 totals 14 residues. CDR3 nucleotides: TGTGCCAGCATGCCGGGACAGGGCAGGCAGCCCCAGCATTTT. This encodes CASMPGQGRQPQHF. The complete variable domain, with remaining parts taken from reference TRBV28 and TRBJ1-5, reads DVKVTQSSRYLVKRTGEKVFLECVQDMDHENMFWYRQDPGLGLRLIYFSYDVKMKEKGDIPEGYSVSREKKERFSLILESASTNQTSMYLCASMPGQGRQPQHFGDGTRLSIL.

Only a few counts were recorded for this clone. V and J are TRBV14 and TRBJ1-1; D uncertain. Germline CDR1 reads SGHDN; CDR2 reads FVKESK. The CDR3 is 15 residues long. V gave up 0 bases and J gave up 4 bases, with 12 bases separating them. The CDR3 coding sequence is TGTGCCAGCAGCCAAGATTCGAGGCCCTTCACTGAAGCTTTCTTT. It codes for CASSQDSRPFTEAFF.

The chain recombines TRBV9 with TRBJ2-2; D unresolved. The germline V gene encodes CDR1 SGDLS and CDR2 YYNGEE. The CDR3 length is 16 residues. Trimming cost V 3 bases and J 3 bases, with 15 bases left between them. CDR3 in amino acids: CASSAGTGQDTGELFF. The CDR3 bases are TGTGCCAGCAGCGCCGGAACCGGGCAGGACACCGGGGAGCTGTTTTTT.

This clone appeared a few times. The chain couples TRBV28 to TRBJ1-2, with D perhaps matching TRBD1 (6 bases). The V end lost 5 bases, the J end lost 5 bases, and 15 bases lay between the germline ends. Germline V gene lookup returns CDR1 MDHEN and CDR2 SYDVKM. This CDR3 spans 14 amino acids. For the CDR3, the DNA is TGTGCCAGCAGTCCAGCCAGGGGCGGGTATGGCTACACCTTC. Its translation: CASSPARGGYGYTF.

Concerning this clone: This sequence may be a read error, since a much larger clone differs from it by one base. The chain is built from TRBV6-6 and TRBJ1-1, with D possibly matching TRBD1 (5 bases). From germline, CDR1 is MNHNY and CDR2 SVGAGI (reference sequence). V dropped 6 bases and J dropped 0 bases, with 8 bases sitting between them. This CDR3 region has 13 residues. In nucleotides, the CDR3 is TGTGCCAGCAGGTTACAGGTGAACACTGAAGCTTTCTTT. Encoded protein: CASRLQVNTEAFF.

A few counts support this clone. The V gene is TRBV5-1, the J gene TRBJ2-7; 8 bases align to TRBD1. This CDR3 contains 14 residues. V shed 3 bases, J shed 4 bases, and the junction held 6 bases outside the gene matches. CDR1 is SGHRS, CDR2 YFSETQ, per germline. CDR3 sequence (DNA): TGCGCCAGCAGCTCCACAGGGGGATCTTACGAGCAGTACTTC. Protein: CASSSTGGSYEQYF.

The gene calls are TRBV5-1 and TRBJ2-6; D is undetermined. Germline values: CDR1 SGHRS, CDR2 YFSETQ. CDR3 length equals 15 residues. V gave up 4 bases and J gave up 2 bases, with 10 bases separating them. The CDR3 bases are TGCGCCAGCAGCGCACAGCCTACTGGGGCCAACGTCCTGACTTTC. Translated: CASSAQPTGANVLTF.

This clone was detected a few times. J is TRBJ1-2 and V is TRBV7-2; D is unresolved. Trimming took off 2 bases at V and 0 bases at J, with 13 bases between the two ends. The germline CDR1 and CDR2 sequences are SGHTA and FQGNSA. This CDR3 contains 16 residues. In DNA, the CDR3 is TGTGCCAGCAGCTTAAAGTATCTTGGGCCTAACTATGGCTACACCTTC. Amino acid sequence: CASSLKYLGPNYGYTF.

J is TRBJ1-6 and V is TRBV25-1; possible D gene TRBD1, 5 bases. The germline V gene has CDR1 MGHDK and CDR2 SYGVNS. CDR3 size: 15 residues. Trimming removed 4 bases from V and 7 bases from J, with 14 bases in between. The CDR3 reads CASSGSRGENSPLHF. The CDR3 DNA reads as TGTGCCAGCAGTGGATCACGGGGGGAGAATTCACCCCTCCACTTT.

V gene TRBV10-2 combines with J gene TRBJ2-1, with 7 bases fitting TRBD2. Germline V gene data show CDR1 as WSHSY and CDR2 as SAAADI. The CDR3 contains 17 residues. V trimming: 3 bases; J trimming: 6 bases; junction bases outside the gene matches: 14. CDR3 region: CASSDPAGAGALNEQFF. As DNA, the CDR3 is TGCGCCAGCAGTGACCCGGCCGGGGCGGGAGCTCTCAATGAGCAGTTCTTC.

This rearrangement joins TRBV6-1 to TRBJ2-1, with D possibly being TRBD1 (6 bases). The V gene lost 7 bases and the J gene lost 0 bases, with 10 bases spanning the gap. The CDR3 contains 14 residues. Germline V CDR1 and CDR2: MNHNS, SASEGT. This CDR3 reads CASTGQSSYNEQFF. CDR3 DNA sequence: TGTGCCAGCACCGGACAGAGCTCCTACAATGAGCAGTTCTTC.

The V gene is TRBV5-1, the J gene TRBJ1-1; D call uncertain. The CDR3 is 16 residues long. V shed 0 bases and J shed 0 bases, with 12 bases lying between them. In germline, CDR1 is SGHRS, CDR2 YFSETQ. CDR3 in amino acids: CASSLGGSAVNTEAFF. Here the CDR3 DNA reads TGCGCCAGCAGCTTGGGAGGGTCAGCGGTGAACACTGAAGCTTTCTTT.

The CDR3 protein is CASSQQGNTEAFF. CDR3 nucleotides: TGTGCCAGCAGCCAACAGGGCAACACTGAAGCTTTCTTT. V and J are TRBV6-1 and TRBJ1-1; D possibly corresponds to TRBD1 (6 bases). The CDR3 totals 13 residues. Germline CDR1 MNHNS, CDR2 SASEGT. V was pared by 6 bases and J by 2 bases, with 10 bases between.

The V and J genes are TRBV7-3 and TRBJ2-1; TRBD2 matches at 10 bases. The CDR3 extends over 16 amino acids. Germline V CDR1 and CDR2: SGHTA, FQGTGA. The junction had 10 bases not matched to a gene; V was cut back by 6 bases and J by 5 bases. CDR3 coding DNA: TGTGCCAGCAGTCCTAGCGGGAGCGGGGGAAACAATGAGCAGTTCTTC. Translated: CASSPSGSGGNNEQFF.

This clone was seen ten or more times. Other DNA variants within this sample encode the same CDR3. The chain has TRBV7-9 and TRBJ2-6; D not certain. The CDR3 is made up of 13 amino acids. V was shortened by 5 bases and J by 3 bases, with 5 bases between the two germline ends. Germline V gives CDR1 SEHNR, CDR2 FQNEAQ (reference sequence). CDR3 region: CASSTSGANVLTF. As DNA, the CDR3 is TGTGCCAGCAGCACCAGTGGGGCCAACGTCCTGACTTTC.

This clone was picked up a small number of times. The V call is TRBV13, the J call TRBJ2-3, with a weak D call TRBD1 (6 bases). CDR3 length: 13 amino acids. V shed 6 bases and J shed 3 bases, with 10 bases lying between them. Germline CDR1 reads PRHDT; CDR2 reads FYEKMQ (reference sequence). CDR3 amino acids: CASSQDRTDTQYF. CDR3 sequence (DNA): TGTGCCAGCAGTCAAGACAGGACAGATACGCAGTATTTT.

In its sample, this clone was seen a few times. The CDR3: CASSPSGTVKFF. The CDR3 nucleotides are TGTGCCAGCAGCCCCTCCGGGACAGTAAAGTTCTTC. The rearrangement uses TRBV7-8 and TRBJ2-1, with 7 bases aligning to TRBD1. The J segment lost 14 bases and the V segment lost 5 bases, leaving 9 bases of the junction unmatched. This CDR3 comprises 12 residues. Germline CDR1 is SGHVS and CDR2 is FQNEAQ.

A note on this clone: The junction does not match germline at one end; this may be a read error. CDR3 in amino acids: CASSPGPQADTQYF. The CDR3 DNA reads as TGTGCCAGCAGCCCGGGCCCCCAGGCGGATACGCAGTATTTT. The chain is built from TRBV5-1 and TRBJ2-3; D is uncertain. The germline CDR1 and CDR2 sequences are SGHRS and YFSETQ. CDR3 length: 14 amino acids. Drawing the rest from reference TRBV5-1 and TRBJ2-3, the complete variable domain is KAGVTQTPRYLIKTRGQQVTLSCSPISGHRSVSWYQQTPGQGLQFLFEYFSETQRNKGNFPGRFSGRQFSNSRSEMNVSTLELGDSALYLCASSPGPQADTQYFGPGTRLTVL.

This clone has only a few counts. This rearrangement joins TRBV2 to TRBJ2-3; the match to TRBD2 covers 8 bases. V was pared by 10 bases and J by 4 bases, with 13 bases of the junction left unmatched. The germline V gene encodes CDR1 SNHLY and CDR2 FYNNEI. CDR3 length: 15 residues. This chain's CDR3 is CATSREGTGADTQYF. The DNA for the CDR3 is TGTGCCACCTCCCGGGAGGGCACAGGAGCAGATACGCAGTATTTT.

This clone has a handful of counts. V gene TRBV5-1 combines with J gene TRBJ2-5; 12 bases match TRBD2. Trimming took 2 bases from V and 5 from J; bases not matched to a gene: 7. The V gene's germline CDR1 is SGHRS and CDR2 YFSETQ. CDR3 size: 16 residues. Here the CDR3 DNA reads TGCGCCAGCAGCTTTCCGACTAGCGGGAGCCGGGAGACCCAGTACTTC. Its translation is CASSFPTSGSRETQYF.